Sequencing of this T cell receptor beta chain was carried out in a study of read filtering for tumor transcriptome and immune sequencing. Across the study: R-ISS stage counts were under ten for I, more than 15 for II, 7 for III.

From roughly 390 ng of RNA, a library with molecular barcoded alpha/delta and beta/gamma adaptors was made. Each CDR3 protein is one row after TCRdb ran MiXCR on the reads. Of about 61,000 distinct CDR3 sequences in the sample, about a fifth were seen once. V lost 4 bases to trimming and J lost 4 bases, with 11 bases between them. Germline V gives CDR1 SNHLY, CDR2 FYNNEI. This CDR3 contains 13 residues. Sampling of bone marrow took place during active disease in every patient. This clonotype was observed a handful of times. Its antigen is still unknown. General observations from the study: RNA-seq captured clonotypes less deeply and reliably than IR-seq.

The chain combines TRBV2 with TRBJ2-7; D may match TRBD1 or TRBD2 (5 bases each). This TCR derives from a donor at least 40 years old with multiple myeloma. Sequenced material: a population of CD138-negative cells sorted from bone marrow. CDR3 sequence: CASSGEGWYEQYF. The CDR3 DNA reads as TGTGCCAGCAGTGGCGAGGGGTGGTACGAGCAGTACTTC.